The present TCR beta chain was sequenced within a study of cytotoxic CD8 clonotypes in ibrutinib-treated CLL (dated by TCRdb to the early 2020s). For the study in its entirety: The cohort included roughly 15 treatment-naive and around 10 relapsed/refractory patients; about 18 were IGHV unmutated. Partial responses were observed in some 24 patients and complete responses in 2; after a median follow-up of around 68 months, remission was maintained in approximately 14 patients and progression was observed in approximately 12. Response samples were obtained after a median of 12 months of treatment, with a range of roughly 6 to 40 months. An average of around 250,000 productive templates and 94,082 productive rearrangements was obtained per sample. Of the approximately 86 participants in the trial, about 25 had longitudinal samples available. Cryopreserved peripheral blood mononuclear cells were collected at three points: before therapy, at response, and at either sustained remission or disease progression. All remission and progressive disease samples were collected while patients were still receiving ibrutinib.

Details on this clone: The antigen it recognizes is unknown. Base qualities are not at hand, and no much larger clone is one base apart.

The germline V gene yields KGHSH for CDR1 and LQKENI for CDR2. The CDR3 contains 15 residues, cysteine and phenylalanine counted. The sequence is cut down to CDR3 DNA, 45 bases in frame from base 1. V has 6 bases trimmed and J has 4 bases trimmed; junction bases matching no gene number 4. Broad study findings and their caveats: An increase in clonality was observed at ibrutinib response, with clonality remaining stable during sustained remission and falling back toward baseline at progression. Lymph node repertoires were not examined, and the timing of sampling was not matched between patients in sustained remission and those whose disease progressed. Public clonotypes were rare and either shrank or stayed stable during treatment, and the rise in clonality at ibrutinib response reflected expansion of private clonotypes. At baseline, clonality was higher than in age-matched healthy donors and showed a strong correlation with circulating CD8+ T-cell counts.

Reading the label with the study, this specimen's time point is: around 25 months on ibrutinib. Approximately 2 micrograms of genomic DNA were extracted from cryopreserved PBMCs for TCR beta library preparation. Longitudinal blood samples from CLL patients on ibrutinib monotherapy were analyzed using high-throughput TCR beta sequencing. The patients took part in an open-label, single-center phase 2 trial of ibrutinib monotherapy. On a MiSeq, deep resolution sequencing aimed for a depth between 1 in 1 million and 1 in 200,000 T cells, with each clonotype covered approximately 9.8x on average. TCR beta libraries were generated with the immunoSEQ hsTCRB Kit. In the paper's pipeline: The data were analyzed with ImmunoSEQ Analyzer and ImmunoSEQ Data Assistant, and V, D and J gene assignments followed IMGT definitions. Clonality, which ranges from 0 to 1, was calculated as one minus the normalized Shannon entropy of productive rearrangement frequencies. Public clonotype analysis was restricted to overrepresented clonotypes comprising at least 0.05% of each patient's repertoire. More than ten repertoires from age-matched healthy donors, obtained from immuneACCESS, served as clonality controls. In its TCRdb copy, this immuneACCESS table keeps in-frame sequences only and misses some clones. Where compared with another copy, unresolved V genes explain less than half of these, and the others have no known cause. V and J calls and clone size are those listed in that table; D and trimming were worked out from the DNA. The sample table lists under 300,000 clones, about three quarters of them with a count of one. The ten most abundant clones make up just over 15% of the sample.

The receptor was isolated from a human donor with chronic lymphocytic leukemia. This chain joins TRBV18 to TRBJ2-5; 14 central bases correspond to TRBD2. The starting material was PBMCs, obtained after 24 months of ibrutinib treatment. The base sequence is TGTGCCAGCTCGCCCGGGACTAGCGGGAGAGAGACCCAGTACTTC. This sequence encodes CASSPGTSGRETQYF.